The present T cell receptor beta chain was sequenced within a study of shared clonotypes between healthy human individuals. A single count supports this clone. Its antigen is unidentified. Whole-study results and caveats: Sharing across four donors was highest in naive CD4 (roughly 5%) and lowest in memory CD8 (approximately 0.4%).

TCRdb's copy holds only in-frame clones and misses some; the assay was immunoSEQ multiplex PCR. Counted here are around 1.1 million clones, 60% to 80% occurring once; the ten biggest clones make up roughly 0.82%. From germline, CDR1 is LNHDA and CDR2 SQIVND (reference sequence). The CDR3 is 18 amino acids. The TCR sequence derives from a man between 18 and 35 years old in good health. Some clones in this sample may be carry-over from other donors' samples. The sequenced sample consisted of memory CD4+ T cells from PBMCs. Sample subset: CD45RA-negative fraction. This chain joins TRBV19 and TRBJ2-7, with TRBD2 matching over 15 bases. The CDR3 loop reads CGSRSGLAGGTLLCEQYF. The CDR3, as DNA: TGTGGATCTAGGTCGGGACTAGCGGGAGGAACACTACTATGCGAGCAGTACTTC.